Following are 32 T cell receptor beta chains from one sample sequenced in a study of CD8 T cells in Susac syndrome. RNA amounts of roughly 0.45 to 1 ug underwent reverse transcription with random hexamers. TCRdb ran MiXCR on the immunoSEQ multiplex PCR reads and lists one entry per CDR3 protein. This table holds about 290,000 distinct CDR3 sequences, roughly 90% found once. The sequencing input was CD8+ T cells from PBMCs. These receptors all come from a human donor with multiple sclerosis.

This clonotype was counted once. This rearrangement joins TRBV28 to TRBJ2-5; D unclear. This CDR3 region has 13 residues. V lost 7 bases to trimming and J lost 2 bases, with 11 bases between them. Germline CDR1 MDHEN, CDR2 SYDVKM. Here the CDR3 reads CASTGTEQETQYF. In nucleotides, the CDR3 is TGTGCCAGCACCGGAACAGAACAAGAGACCCAGTACTTC.

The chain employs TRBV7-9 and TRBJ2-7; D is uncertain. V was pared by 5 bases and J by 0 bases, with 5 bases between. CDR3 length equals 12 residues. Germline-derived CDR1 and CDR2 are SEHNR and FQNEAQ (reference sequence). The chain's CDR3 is CASSKSSYEQYF. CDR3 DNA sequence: TGTGCCAGCAGCAAAAGCTCCTACGAGCAGTACTTC.

CDR3 region: CASSFSSQPFSYEQYF. CDR3 DNA: TGTGCCAGCAGTTTTTCCTCCCAGCCGTTCTCCTACGAGCAGTACTTC. The chain couples TRBV12-3 or TRBV12-4 to TRBJ2-7; D is unresolved. This CDR3 is built from 16 residues. Trimming removed 3 bases from V and 0 bases from J, with 15 bases in between.

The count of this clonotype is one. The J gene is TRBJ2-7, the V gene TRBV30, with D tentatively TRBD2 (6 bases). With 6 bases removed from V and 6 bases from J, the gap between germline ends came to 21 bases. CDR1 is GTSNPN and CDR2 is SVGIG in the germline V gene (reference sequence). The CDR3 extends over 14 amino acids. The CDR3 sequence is CACQSATGALEQYF. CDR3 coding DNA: TGTGCCTGTCAAAGTGCTACGGGAGCTCTCGAGCAGTACTTC.

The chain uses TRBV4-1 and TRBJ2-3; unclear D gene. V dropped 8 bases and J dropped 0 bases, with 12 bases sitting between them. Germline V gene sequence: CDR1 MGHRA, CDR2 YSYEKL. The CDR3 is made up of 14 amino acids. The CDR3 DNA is TGCGCCAGCGAATCGATCGCTAGCACAGATACGCAGTATTTT. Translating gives CASESIASTDTQYF.

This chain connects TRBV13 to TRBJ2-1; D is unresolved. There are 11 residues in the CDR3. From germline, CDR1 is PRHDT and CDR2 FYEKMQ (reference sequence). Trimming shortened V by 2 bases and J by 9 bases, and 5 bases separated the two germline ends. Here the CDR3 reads CASSLNLEQFF. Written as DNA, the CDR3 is TGTGCCAGCAGCTTAAATCTTGAGCAGTTCTTC.

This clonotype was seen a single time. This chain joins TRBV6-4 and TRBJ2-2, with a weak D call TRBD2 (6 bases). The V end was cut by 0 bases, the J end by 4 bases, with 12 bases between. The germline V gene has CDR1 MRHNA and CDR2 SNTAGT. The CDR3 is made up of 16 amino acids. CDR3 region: CASSDSRDSLTGELFF. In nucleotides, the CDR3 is TGTGCCAGCAGTGACTCGAGGGACTCCCTCACCGGGGAGCTGTTTTTT.

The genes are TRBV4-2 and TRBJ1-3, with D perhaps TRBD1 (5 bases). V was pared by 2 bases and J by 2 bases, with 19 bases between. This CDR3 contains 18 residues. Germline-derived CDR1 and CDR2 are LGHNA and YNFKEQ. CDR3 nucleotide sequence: TGTGCCAGCAGCCAACCAGGAAGGGGCGAAGGGGCTGGAAACACCATATATTTT. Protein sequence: CASSQPGRGEGAGNTIYF.

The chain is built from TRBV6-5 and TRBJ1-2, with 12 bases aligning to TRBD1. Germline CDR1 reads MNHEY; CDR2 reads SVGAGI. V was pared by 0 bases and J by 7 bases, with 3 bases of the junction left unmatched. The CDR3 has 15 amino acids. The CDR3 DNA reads TGTGCCAGCAGTTACTCGGGACAGGGGGCTCTTGGCTACACCTTC. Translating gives CASSYSGQGALGYTF.

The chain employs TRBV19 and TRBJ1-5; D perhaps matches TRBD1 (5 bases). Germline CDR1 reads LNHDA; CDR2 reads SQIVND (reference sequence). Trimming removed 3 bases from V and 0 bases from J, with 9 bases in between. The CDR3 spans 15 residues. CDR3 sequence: CASSMGDRSNQPQHF. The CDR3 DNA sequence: TGTGCCAGTAGTATGGGGGATCGTAGCAATCAGCCCCAGCATTTT.

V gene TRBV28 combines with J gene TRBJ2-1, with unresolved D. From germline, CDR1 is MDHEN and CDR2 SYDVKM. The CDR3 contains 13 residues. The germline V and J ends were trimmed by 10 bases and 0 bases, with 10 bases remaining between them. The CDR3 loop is CATGLISYNEQFF. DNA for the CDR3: TGTGCCACCGGGCTCATCTCCTACAATGAGCAGTTCTTC.

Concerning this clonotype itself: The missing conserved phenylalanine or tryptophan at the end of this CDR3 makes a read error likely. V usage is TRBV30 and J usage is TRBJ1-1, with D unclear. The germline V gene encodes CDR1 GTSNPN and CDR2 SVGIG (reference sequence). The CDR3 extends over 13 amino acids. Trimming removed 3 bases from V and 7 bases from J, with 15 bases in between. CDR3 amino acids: CAWRTSAVNEAFS. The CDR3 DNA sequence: TGTGCCTGGAGGACATCAGCGGTAAATGAAGCTTTCTCT.

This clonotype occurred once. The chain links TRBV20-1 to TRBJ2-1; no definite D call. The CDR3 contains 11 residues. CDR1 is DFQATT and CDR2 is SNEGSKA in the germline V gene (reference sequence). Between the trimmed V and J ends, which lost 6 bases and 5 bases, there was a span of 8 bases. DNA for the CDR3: TGCAGTGCCGAGCAGAACAATGAGCAGTTCTTC. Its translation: CSAEQNNEQFF.

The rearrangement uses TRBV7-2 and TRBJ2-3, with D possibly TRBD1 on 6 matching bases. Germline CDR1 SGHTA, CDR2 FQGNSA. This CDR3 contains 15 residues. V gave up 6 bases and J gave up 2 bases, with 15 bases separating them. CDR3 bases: TGTGCCAGCAGTCCCCCCACAGGGTCCACAGATACGCAGTATTTT. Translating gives CASSPPTGSTDTQYF.

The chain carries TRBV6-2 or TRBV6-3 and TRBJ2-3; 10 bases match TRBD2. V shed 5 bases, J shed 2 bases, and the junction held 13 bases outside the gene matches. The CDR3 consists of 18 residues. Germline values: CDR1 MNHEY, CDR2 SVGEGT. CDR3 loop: CASSTYSGLAKLTDTQYF. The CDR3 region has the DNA TGTGCCAGCAGTACGTACTCGGGACTAGCGAAACTCACAGATACGCAGTATTTT.

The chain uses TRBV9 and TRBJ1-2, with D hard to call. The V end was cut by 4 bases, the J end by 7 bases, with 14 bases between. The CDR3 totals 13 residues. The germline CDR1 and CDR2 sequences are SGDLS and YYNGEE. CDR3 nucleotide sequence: TGTGCCAGCAGCTCCGTGGGGATCAGTGGCTACACCTTC. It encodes CASSSVGISGYTF.

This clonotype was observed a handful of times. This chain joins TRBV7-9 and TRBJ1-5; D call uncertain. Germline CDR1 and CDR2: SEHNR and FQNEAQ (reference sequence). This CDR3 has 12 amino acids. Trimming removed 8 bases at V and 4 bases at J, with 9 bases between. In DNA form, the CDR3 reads TGTGCCAGCCGATCCGGGAATCAGCCCCAGCATTTT. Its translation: CASRSGNQPQHF.

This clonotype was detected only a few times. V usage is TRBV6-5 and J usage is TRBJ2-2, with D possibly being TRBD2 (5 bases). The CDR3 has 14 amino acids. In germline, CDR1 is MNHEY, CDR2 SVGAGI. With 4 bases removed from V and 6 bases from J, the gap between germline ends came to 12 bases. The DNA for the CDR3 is TGTGCCAGCAGTTCCCGGGAAGTTGCCGGGGAGCTGTTTTTT. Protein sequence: CASSSREVAGELFF.

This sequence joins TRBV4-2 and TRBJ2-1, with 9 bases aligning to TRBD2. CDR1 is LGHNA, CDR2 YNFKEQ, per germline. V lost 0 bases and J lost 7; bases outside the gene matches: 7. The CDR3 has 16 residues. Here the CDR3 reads CASSQEAGGPGNEQFF. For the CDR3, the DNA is TGTGCCAGCAGCCAAGAGGCGGGAGGGCCGGGTAATGAGCAGTTCTTC.

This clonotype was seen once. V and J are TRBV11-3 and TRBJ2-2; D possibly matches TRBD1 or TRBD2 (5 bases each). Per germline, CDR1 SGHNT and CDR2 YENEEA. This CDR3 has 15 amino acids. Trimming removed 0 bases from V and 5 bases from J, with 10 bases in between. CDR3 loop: CASSLDTGTTGELFF. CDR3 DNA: TGTGCCAGCAGCTTAGACACCGGGACGACCGGGGAGCTGTTTTTT.

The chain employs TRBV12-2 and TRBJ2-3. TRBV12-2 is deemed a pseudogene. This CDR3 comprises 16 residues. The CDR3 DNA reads TGTGCAAGTCGCTTATCCCCATTTTCGTCTGGAGATACGCAGTATTTT. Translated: CASRLSPFSSGDTQYF.

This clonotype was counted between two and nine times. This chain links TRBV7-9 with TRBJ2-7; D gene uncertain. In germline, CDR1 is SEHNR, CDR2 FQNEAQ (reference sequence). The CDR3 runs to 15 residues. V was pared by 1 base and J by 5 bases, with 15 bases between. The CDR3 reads CASSLERSVADEQYF. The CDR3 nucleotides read TGTGCCAGCAGCTTAGAGAGGAGTGTAGCTGACGAGCAGTACTTC.

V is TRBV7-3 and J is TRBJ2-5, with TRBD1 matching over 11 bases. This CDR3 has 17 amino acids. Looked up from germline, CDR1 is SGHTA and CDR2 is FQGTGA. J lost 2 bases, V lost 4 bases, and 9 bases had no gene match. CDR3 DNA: TGTGCCAGCAGCTCCGGGACAGGGGGGTTACAACAAGAGACCCAGTACTTC. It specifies CASSSGTGGLQQETQYF.

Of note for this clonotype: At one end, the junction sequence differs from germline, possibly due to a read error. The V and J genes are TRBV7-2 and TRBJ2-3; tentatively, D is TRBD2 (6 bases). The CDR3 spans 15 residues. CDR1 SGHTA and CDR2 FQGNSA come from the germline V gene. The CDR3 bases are TGTGCCAACAGCTTGCGGGGACCTATTACAGATACGCAGTATTTT. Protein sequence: CANSLRGPITDTQYF.

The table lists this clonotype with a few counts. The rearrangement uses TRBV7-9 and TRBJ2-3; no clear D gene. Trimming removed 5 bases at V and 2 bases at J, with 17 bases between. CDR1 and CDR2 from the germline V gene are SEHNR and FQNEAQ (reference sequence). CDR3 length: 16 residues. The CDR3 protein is CASSRARTSLTDTQYF. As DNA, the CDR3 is TGTGCCAGCAGCAGAGCGAGGACGTCACTCACAGATACGCAGTATTTT.

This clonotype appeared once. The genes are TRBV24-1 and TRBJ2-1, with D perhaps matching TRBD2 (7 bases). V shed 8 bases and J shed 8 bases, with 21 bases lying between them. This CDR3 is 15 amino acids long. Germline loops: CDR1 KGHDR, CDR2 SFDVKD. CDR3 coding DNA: TGTGCCACCATGCGGGGGCGTGAACTGACCGATGAGCAGTTCTTC. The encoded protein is CATMRGRELTDEQFF.

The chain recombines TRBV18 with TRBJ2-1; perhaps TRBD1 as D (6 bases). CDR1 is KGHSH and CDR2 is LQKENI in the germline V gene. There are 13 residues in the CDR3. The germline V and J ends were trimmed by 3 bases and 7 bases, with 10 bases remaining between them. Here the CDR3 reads CASSPVQGNEQFF. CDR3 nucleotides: TGTGCCAGCTCACCCGTTCAGGGGAATGAGCAGTTCTTC.

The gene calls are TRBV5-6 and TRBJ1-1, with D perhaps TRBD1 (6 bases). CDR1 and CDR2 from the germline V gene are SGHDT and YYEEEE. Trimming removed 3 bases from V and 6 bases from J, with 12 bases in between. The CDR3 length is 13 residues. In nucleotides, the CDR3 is TGTGCCAGCAGCTCTGGGGGCGTGTCTGAAGCTTTCTTT. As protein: CASSSGGVSEAFF.

Written as DNA, the CDR3 is TGCAGTGCTCACGGGGGCTTTGGACCCTTCGGCACAGATACGCAGTATTTT. Its protein product is CSAHGGFGPFGTDTQYF. The chain carries TRBV20-1 and TRBJ2-3; perhaps D is TRBD1 or TRBD2 (6 bases each). Deletions cut 5 bases from V and 1 base from J, with 22 bases between. The CDR3 totals 17 residues. Per the germline V gene, CDR1 is DFQATT and CDR2 is SNEGSKA (reference sequence).

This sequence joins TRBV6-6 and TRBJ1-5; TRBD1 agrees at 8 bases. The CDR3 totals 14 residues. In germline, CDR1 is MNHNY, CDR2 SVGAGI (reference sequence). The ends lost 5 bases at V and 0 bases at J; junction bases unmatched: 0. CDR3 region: CASSDRGSNQPQHF. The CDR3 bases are TGTGCCAGCAGTGACAGGGGTAGCAATCAGCCCCAGCATTTT.

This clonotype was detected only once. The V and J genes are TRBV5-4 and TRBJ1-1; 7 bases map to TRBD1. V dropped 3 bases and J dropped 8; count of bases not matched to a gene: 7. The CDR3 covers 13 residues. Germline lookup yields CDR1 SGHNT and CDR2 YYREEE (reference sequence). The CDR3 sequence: CASSSLQGLEAFF. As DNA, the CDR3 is TGTGCCAGCAGCTCCCTACAGGGGTTAGAAGCTTTCTTT. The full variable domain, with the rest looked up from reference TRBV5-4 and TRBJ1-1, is ETGVTQSPTHLIKTRGQQVTLRCSSQSGHNTVSWYQQALGQGPQFIFQYYREEENGRGNFPPRFSGLQFPNYSSELNVNALELDDSALYLCASSSLQGLEAFFGQGTRLTVV.

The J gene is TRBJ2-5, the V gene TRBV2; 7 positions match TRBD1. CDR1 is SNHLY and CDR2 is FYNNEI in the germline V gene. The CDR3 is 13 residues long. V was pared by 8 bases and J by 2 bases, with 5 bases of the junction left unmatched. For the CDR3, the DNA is TGTGCCAGCCGGACAGGCCTACAAGAGACCCAGTACTTC. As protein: CASRTGLQETQYF.